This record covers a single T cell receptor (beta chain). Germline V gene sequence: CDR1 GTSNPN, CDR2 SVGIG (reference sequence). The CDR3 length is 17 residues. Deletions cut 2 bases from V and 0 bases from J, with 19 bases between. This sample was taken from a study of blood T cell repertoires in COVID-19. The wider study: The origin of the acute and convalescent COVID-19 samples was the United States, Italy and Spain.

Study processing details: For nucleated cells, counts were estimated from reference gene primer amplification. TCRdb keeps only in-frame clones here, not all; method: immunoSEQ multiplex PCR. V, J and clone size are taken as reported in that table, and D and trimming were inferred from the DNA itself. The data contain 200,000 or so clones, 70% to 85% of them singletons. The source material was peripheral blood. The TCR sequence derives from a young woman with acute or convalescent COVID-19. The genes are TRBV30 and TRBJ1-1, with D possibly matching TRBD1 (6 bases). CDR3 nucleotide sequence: TGTGCCTGGAGTTCCCTTGGCGGGGGGCACATGAACACTGAAGCTTTCTTT. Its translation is CAWSSLGGGHMNTEAFF.